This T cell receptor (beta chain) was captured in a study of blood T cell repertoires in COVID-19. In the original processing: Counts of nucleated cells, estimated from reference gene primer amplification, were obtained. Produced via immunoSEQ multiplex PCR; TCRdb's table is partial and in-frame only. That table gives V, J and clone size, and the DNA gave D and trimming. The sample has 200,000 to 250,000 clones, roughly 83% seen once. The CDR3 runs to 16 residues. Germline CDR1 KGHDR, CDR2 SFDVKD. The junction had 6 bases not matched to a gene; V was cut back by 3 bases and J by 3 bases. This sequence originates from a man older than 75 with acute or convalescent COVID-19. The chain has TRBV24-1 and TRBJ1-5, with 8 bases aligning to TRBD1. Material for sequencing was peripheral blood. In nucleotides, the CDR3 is TGTGCCACCAGTGATGAGGGGACAGGACCCAATCAGCCCCAGCATTTT. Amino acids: CATSDEGTGPNQPQHF.